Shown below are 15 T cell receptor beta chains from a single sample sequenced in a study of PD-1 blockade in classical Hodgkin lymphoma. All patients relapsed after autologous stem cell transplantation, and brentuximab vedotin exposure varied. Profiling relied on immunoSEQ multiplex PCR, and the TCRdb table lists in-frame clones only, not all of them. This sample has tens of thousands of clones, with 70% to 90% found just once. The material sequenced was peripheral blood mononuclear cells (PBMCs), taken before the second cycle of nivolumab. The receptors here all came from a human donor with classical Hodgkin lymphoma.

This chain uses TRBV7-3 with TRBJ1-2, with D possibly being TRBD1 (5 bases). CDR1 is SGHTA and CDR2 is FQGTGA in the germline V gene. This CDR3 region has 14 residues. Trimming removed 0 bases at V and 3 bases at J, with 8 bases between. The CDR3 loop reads CASSLTAGHYGYTF. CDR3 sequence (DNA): TGTGCCAGCAGCTTAACGGCGGGACACTATGGCTACACCTTC.

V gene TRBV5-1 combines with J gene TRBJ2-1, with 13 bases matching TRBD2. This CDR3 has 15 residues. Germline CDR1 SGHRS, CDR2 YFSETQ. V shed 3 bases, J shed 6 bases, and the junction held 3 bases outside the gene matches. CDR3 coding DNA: TGCGCCAGCAGCTCGGGACTAGCGGGAACCAATGAGCAGTTCTTC. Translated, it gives CASSSGLAGTNEQFF.

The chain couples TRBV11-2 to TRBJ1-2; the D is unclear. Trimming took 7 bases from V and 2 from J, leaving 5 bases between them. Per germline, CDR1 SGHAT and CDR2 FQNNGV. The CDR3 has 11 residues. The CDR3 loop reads CASNGNYGYTF. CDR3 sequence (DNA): TGTGCCAGCAACGGGAACTATGGCTACACCTTC.

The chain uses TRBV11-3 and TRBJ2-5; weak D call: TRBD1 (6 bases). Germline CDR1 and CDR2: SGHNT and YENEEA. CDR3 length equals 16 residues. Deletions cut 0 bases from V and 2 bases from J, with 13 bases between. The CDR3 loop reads CASSLDRWGPQETQYF. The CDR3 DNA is TGTGCCAGCAGCTTAGACCGTTGGGGGCCTCAAGAGACCCAGTACTTC. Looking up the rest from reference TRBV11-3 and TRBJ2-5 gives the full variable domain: EAGVVQSPRYKIIEKKQPVAFWCNPISGHNTLYWYLQNLGQGPELLIRYENEEAVDDSQLPKDRFSAERLKGVDSTLKIQPAELGDSAVYLCASSLDRWGPQETQYFGPGTRLLVL.

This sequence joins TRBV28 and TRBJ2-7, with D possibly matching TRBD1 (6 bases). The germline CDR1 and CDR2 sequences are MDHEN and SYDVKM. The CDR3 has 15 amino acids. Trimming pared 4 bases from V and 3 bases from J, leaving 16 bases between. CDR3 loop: CASSSDSRGIYEQYF. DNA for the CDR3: TGTGCCAGCAGTTCCGACTCCAGGGGTATCTACGAGCAGTACTTC.

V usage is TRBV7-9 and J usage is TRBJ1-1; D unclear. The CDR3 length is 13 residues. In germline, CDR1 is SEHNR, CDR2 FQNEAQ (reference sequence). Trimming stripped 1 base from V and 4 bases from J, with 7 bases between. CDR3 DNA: TGTGCCAGCAGCTTAGGGGGTTCCACTGAAGCTTTCTTT. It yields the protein CASSLGGSTEAFF.

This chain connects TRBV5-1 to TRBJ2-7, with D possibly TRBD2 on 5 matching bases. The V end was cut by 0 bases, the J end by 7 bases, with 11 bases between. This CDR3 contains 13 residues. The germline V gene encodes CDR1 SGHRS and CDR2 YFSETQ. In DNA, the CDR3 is TGCGCCAGCAGCTTGGGAGCGACGGGGGAGCAGTACTTC. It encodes CASSLGATGEQYF.

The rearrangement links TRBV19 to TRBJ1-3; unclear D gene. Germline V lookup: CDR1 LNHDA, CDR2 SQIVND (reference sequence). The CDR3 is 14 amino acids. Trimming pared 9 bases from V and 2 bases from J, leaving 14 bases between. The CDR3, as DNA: TGTGCCAGCCGAGGTGTCGGGGCTGGAAACACCATATATTTT. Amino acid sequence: CASRGVGAGNTIYF.

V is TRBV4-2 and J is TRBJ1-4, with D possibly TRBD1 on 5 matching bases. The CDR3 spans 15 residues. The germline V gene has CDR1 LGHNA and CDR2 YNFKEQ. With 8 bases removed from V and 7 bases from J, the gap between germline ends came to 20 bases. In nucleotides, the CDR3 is TGTGCCAGCCATAGAGACGGGGACGGAGGTGAAAAACTGTTTTTT. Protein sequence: CASHRDGDGGEKLFF.

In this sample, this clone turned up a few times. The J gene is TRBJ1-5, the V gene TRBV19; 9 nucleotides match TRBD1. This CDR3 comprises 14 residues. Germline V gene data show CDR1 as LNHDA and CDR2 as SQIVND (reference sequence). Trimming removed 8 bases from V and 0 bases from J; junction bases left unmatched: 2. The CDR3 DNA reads TGTGCCAGTGGGACAGGGAATAGCAATCAGCCCCAGCATTTT. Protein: CASGTGNSNQPQHF.

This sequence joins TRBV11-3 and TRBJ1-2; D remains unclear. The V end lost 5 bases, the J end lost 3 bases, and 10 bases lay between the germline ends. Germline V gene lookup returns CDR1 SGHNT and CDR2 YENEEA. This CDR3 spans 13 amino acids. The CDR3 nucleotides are TGTGCCAGCAGCGCCCCCGGGGACTATGGCTACACCTTC. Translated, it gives CASSAPGDYGYTF.

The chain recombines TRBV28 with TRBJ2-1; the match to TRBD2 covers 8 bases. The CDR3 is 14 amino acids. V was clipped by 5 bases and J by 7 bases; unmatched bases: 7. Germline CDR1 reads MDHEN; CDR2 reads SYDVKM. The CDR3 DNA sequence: TGTGCCAGCAGTCGTCTAGCGGGCGGGAATGAGCAGTTCTTC. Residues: CASSRLAGGNEQFF.

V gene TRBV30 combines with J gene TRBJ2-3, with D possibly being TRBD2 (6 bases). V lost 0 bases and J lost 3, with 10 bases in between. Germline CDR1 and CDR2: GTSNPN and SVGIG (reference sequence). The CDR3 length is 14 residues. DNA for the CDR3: TGTGCCTGGAGTGTGGGCGGGAAAACAGATACGCAGTATTTT. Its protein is CAWSVGGKTDTQYF.

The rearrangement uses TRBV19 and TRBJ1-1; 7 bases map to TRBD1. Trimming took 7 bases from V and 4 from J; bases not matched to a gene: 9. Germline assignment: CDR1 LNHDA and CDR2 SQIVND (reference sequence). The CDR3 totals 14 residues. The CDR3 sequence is CASNPRRGITEAFF. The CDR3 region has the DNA TGTGCCAGTAACCCCCGCAGGGGGATCACTGAAGCTTTCTTT.

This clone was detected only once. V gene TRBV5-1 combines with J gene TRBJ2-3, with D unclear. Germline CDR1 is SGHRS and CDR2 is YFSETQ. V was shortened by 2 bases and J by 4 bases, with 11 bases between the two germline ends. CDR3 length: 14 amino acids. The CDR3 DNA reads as TGCGCCAGCAGCTTTGGGTCTATTCCAGATACGCAGTATTTT. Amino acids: CASSFGSIPDTQYF.